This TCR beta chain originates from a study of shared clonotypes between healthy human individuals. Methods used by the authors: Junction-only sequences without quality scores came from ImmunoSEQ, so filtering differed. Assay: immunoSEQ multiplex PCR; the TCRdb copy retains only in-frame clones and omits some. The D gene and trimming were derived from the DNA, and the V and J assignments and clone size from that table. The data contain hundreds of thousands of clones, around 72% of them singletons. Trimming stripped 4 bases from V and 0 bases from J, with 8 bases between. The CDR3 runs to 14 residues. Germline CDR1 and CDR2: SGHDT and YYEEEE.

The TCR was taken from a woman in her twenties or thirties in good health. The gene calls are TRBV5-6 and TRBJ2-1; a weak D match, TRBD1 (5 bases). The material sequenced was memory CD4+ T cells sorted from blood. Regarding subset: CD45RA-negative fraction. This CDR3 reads CASSDSYSYNEQFF. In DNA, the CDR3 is TGTGCCAGCAGCGACAGCTACTCCTACAATGAGCAGTTCTTC.